Listed below are T cell receptor beta chains from one sample, sequenced in a study of T cells in Graves' hyperthyroidism and ophthalmopathy. TCRdb fed the multiplex PCR reads into MiXCR, producing one record per CDR3 protein. This table holds fewer than 900,000 distinct CDR3 sequences, approximately 18% found once. Material for sequencing was blood. These receptors were collected from a woman between 50 and 59 years old with Graves' hyperthyroidism that later progressed to Graves' ophthalmopathy. Each CDR3 is given without its conserved first and last residue.

V	J	CDR3
TRBV12-3/TRBV12-4	TRBJ1-4	ASRKTGALYEKLF
TRBV5-1	TRBJ2-2	ASSPVAGGYTGELF
TRBV12-3/TRBV12-4	TRBJ1-5	ASKAGGRQPQH
TRBV20-1	TRBJ2-7	SARDHKGIHEQY
TRBV5-5	TRBJ2-5	ASSRGTQETQY
TRBV2	TRBJ2-7	ASGGLGTGPYEQY
TRBV5-6	TRBJ2-7	ASSQTSGLSYEQY
TRBV19	TRBJ1-2	ASSIPGLNHGYT
TRBV20-1	TRBJ1-4	SSRPTGGLREKLF
TRBV6-1	TRBJ2-4	ASSVGTGIMGNIQY
TRBV12-3/TRBV12-4	TRBJ2-5	ASSSTFGRQETQY
TRBV4-1	TRBJ2-1	ASSQEDPFEGNEQF
TRBV4-1	TRBJ2-7	ASSQGQGARTNEQY
TRBV13	TRBJ2-5	ASSPGQGAVGQETQY
TRBV19	TRBJ1-2	ATGGGQGYGYT
TRBV19	TRBJ2-4	ASSSWTGLAKNIQY
TRBV20-1	TRBJ2-7	SALVNSYEQY
TRBV6-2/TRBV6-3	TRBJ1-1	ASTQTGALTEAF
TRBV12-3/TRBV12-4	TRBJ2-4	ASSLAGQGRGIQY
TRBV25-1	TRBJ2-3	ASSESPGQGPPDTQY
TRBV20-1	TRBJ2-5	SARDGTGAKETQY
TRBV9	TRBJ2-1	ASSVEGTGLGQF
TRBV15	TRBJ1-2	ATRGGDGYT
TRBV6-1	TRBJ1-6	ASRAPGQGIDNSPLH